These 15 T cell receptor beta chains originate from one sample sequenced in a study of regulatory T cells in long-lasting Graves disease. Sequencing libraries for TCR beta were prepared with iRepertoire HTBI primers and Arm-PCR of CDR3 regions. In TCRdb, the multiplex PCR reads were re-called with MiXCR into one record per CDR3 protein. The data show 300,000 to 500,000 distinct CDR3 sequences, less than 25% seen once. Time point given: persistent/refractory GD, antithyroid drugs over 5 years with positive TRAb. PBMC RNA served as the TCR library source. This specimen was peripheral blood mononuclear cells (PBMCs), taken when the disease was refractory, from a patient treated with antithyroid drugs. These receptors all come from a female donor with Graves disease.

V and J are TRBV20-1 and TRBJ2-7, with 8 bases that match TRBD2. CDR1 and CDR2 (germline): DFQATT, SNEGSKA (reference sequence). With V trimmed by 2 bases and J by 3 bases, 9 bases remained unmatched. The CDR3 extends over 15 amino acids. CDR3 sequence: CSARPLAEIRYEQYF. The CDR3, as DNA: TGCAGTGCTAGACCACTAGCGGAGATACGCTACGAGCAGTACTTC.

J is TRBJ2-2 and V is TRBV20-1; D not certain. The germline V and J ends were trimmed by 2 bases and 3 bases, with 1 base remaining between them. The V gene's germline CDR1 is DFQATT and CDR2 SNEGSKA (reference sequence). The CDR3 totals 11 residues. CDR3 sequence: CSARHTGELFF. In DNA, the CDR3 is TGCAGTGCTAGACACACCGGGGAGCTGTTTTTT.

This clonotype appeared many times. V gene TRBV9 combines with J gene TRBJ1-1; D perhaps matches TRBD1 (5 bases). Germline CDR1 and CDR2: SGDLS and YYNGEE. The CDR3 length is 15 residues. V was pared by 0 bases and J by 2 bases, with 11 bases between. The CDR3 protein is CASSVVGRDNTEAFF. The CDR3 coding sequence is TGTGCCAGCAGCGTAGTCGGCAGGGATAACACTGAAGCTTTCTTT.

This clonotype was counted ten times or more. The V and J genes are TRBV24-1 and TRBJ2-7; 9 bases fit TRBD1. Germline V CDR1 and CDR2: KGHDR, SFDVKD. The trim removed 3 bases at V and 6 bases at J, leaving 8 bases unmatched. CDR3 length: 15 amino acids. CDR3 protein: CATSDPRTGAVEQYF. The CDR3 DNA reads TGTGCCACCAGTGATCCCCGGACAGGGGCAGTCGAGCAGTACTTC.

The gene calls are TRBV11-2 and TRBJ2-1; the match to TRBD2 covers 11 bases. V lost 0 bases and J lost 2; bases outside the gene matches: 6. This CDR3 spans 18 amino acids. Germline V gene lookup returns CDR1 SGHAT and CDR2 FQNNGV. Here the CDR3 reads CASSLDARLAGTYNEQFF. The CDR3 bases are TGTGCCAGCAGCTTAGATGCCAGACTAGCGGGGACCTACAATGAGCAGTTCTTC.

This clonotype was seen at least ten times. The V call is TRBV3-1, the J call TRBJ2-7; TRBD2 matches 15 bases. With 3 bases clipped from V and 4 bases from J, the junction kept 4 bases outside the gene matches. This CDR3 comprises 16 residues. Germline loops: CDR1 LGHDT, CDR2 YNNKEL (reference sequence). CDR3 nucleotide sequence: TGTGCCAGCAGCCAGTGGACTAGCGGGAGGGCATACGAGCAGTACTTC. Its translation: CASSQWTSGRAYEQYF.

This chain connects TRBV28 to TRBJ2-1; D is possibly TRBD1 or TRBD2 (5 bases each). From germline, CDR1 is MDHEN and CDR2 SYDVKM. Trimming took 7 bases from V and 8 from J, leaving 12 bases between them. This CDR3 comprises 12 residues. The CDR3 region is CASTGLRDEQFF. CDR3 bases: TGTGCCAGCACGGGGCTGCGGGATGAGCAGTTCTTC.

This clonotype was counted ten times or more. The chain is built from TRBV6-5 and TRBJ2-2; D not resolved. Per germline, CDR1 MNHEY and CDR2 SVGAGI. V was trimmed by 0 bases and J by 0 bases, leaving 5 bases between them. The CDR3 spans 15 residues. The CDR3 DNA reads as TGTGCCAGCAGTTACTCCCCCCCGAACACCGGGGAGCTGTTTTTT. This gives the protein CASSYSPPNTGELFF.

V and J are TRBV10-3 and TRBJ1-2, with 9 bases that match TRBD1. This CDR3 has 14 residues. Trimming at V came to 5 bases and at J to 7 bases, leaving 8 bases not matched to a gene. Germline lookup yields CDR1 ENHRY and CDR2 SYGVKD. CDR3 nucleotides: TGTGCCATCAGTTCGGGACAGGGCGGTGTTGGCTACACCTTC. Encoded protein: CAISSGQGGVGYTF.

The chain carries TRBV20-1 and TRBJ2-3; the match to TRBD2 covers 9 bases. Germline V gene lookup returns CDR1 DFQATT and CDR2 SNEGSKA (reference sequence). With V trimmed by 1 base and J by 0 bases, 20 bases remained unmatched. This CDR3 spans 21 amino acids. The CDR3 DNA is TGCAGTGCTAGAGCGTTTTTCATAGGTAGCGGGGGCCCGCCTAGCACAGATACGCAGTATTTT. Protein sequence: CSARAFFIGSGGPPSTDTQYF.

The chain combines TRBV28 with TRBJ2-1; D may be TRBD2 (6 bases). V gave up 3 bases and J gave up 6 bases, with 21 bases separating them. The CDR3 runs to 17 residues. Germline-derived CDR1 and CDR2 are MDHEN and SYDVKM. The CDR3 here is CASSFGSEGPAGNEQFF. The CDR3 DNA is TGTGCCAGCAGTTTTGGGTCGGAGGGACCAGCCGGCAATGAGCAGTTCTTC.

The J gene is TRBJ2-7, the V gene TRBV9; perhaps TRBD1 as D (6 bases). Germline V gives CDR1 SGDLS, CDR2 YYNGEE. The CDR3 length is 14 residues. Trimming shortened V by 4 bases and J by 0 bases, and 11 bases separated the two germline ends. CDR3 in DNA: TGTGCCAGCAGCCGGACAGATTTCTCCTACGAGCAGTACTTC. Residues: CASSRTDFSYEQYF.

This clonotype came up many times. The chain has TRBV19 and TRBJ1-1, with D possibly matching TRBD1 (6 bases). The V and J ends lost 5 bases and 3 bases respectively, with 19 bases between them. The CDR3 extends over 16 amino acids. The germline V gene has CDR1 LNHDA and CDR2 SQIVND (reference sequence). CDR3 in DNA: TGTGCCAGTAGTGGAAGGGGACACGAGGGCGACACTGAAGCTTTCTTT. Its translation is CASSGRGHEGDTEAFF.

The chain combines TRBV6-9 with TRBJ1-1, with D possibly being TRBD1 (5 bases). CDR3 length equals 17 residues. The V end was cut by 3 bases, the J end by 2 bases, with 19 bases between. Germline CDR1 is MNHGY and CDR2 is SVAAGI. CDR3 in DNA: TGTGCCAGCAGTTACGGGGGGGATTGGGTCCCTAACACTGAAGCTTTCTTT. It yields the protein CASSYGGDWVPNTEAFF.

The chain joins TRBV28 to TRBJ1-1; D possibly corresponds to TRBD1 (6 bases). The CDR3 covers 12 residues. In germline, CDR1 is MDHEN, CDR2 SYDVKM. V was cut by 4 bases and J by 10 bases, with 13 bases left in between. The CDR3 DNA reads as TGTGCCAGCAGTTCGCAAAGACAGGTAGCTTTCTTT. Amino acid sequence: CASSSQRQVAFF.